These T cell receptor beta chains were read from a single sample in a study of post-analysis software for immune sequencing data. TCRdb independently ran MiXCR on the PCR reads; one entry per CDR3 protein. This table has 430,000 or so distinct CDR3 sequences, about 40% appearing once. Sequenced input: blood. The receptors were gathered from a girl aged 2 to 10 with multiple sclerosis. The CDR3 runs from the conserved cysteine through the conserved F or W. A D gene is named only where the DNA matches it firmly. The size entry is marked missing in some rows and otherwise reads once, few, many or a size class.

TRBV20-1	TRBJ2-7	NA	NA	TGCAGTGCCAAGTTGGGGGGAGCCTACGAGCAGTACTTC	CSAKLGGAYEQYF
TRBV12-3/TRBV12-4	TRBJ1-5	NA	NA	TGTGCCAGCAGTTTAGGAGGGGGTTATCAGCCCCAGCATTTT	CASSLGGGYQPQHF
TRBV20-1	TRBJ1-1	NA	few	TGCAGTGCTGGACTTTGGGGGAGGGGGACTGAAGCTTTCTTT	CSAGLWGRGTEAFF
TRBV11-1	TRBJ1-6	TRBD1	few	TGTGCCAGCAGCAACAGGGGTGGTAATTCACCCCTCCACTTT	CASSNRGGNSPLHF
TRBV20-1	TRBJ1-2	TRBD1	once	TGCGGTGCTAGAGAAGGGGACAGGGGAGGCTACACCTTC	CGAREGDRGGYTF
TRBV10-3	TRBJ1-2	TRBD1	many	TGTGCCATCAGTGAGACGGACAGGGTGTATGGCTACACCTTC	CAISETDRVYGYTF
TRBV29-1	TRBJ2-1	NA	NA	TGCAGCGTTGAGGAGAACAGCTCATACAATGAGCAGTTCTTC	CSVEENSSYNEQFF
TRBV12-3/TRBV12-4	TRBJ2-1	NA	once	TGTGCCAGCAGTTTAGGTTCAGGGGAGGTAAATGAGCAGTTCTTC	CASSLGSGEVNEQFF
TRBV11-2	TRBJ2-1	TRBD2	few	TGTGCCAGCAGCAAGAGACTAGCGGGGAGACTGTACAATGAGCAGTTCTTC	CASSKRLAGRLYNEQFF
TRBV12-3/TRBV12-4	TRBJ1-5	NA	NA	TGTGCCAGCAGCCCCCAGACTAGTGGCAATCAGCCCCAGCATTTT	CASSPQTSGNQPQHF
TRBV10-3	TRBJ2-1	NA	NA	TGTGCCATCAGTGGCGATGGACAGACCTACAATGAGCAGTTCTTC	CAISGDGQTYNEQFF
TRBV18	TRBJ2-3	NA	NA	TGTGCCAGCTCATCCAGGGAGGAGGATACGCAGTATTTT	CASSSREEDTQYF
TRBV5-1	TRBJ1-2	NA	NA	TGCGCCAGCAGCGGAGGCTTAGGGGTTCATGGCTACACCTTC	CASSGGLGVHGYTF
TRBV6-5	TRBJ1-4	NA	NA	TGTGCCAGCAGCGCAGATTTAGAAGAAAAACGGTTTTTT	CASSADLEEKRFF
TRBV6-5	TRBJ1-5	TRBD1	NA	TGTGCCAGCAGCCACACAGTACAGGGGGGGAGTCAGCCCCAGCATTTT	CASSHTVQGGSQPQHF
TRBV10-3	TRBJ2-7	NA	NA	TGTGCCATCAGTGGCCTCTACGAGCAGTACTTC	CAISGLYEQYF
TRBV9	TRBJ1-2	NA	once	TGTGCCAGCAGCGTAGCGGCAGGGGATGGCTACACCTTC	CASSVAAGDGYTF
TRBV18	TRBJ2-5	TRBD1	many	TGTGCCAGCTCACCATACGGACAGGGAGAGACCCAGTACTTC	CASSPYGQGETQYF
TRBV20-1	TRBJ2-4	NA	few	TGCAGTGCCCGAGGGAACAACATTCAGTACTTC	CSARGNNIQYF
TRBV3-1	TRBJ2-7	TRBD1	NA	TGTGCCAGCAGCCTTGGGACAGGGTCGACCTACTACTACGAGCAGTACTTC	CASSLGTGSTYYYEQYF
TRBV20-1	TRBJ2-1	NA	few	TGCAGTGCGCCGCCCGGGACCACCTACAATGAGCAGTTCTTC	CSAPPGTTYNEQFF
TRBV7-9	TRBJ2-3	NA	NA	TGTGCCAGCAGCCCAAAAAGTCGCGATACGCAGTATTTT	CASSPKSRDTQYF
TRBV28	TRBJ1-2	NA	NA	TGTGCCAGCAGGGGGGCAGGGACCGATTATGGCTACACCTTC	CASRGAGTDYGYTF